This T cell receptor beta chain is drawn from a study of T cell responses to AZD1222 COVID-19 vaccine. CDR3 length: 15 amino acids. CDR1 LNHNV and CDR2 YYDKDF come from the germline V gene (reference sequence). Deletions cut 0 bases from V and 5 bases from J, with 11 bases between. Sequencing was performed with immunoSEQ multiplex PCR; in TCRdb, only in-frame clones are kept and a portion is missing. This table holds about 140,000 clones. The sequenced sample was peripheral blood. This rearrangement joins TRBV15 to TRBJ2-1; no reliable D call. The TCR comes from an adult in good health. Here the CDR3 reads CATSRDPGRHNEQFF. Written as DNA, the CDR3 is TGTGCCACCAGCAGAGATCCCGGCAGGCACAATGAGCAGTTCTTC.